This T cell receptor beta chain came from a study of PD-L1 blockade in urothelial cancer. Background on the study: Earlier, patients had received 0 to 3 chemotherapy regimens. Median T cell yield per blood sample was about 150,000 cells.

This sample's time point: pretreatment peripheral blood. V lost 4 bases to trimming and J lost 7 bases, with 18 bases between them. In germline, CDR1 is SGHRS, CDR2 YFSETQ. CDR3 length: 15 residues. Method: immunoSEQ multiplex PCR; TCRdb's copy keeps in-frame clones and lacks some. The sample lists about 50,000 clones, approximately 90% seen once, with under 15% in the top ten. The V call is TRBV5-1, the J call TRBJ1-5, with D perhaps matching TRBD1 (5 bases). The receptor comes from a woman in her fifties or sixties with urothelial cancer. The sequencing used PBMCs, collected around atezolizumab (anti-PD-L1) treatment. CDR3 sequence reads: CASSPGLAEGQPQHF. The CDR3, as DNA: TGCGCCAGCAGCCCGGGACTCGCGGAGGGCCAGCCCCAGCATTTT. Drawing the rest from reference TRBV5-1 and TRBJ1-5, the complete variable domain is KAGVTQTPRYLIKTRGQQVTLSCSPISGHRSVSWYQQTPGQGLQFLFEYFSETQRNKGNFPGRFSGRQFSNSRSEMNVSTLELGDSALYLCASSPGLAEGQPQHFGDGTRLSIL.